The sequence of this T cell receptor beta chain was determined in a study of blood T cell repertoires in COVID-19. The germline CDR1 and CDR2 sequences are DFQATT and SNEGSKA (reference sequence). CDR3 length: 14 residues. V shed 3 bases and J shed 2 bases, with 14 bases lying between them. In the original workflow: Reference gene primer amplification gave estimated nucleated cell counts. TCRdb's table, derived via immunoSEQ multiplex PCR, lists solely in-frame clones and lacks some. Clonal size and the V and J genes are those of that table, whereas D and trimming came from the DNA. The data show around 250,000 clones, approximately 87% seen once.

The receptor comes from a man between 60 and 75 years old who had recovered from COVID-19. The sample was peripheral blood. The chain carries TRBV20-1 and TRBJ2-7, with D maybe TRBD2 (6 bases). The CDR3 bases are TGCAGTGCTAGTCGGGCTAGCGTACCCTACGAGCAGTACTTC. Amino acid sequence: CSASRASVPYEQYF.